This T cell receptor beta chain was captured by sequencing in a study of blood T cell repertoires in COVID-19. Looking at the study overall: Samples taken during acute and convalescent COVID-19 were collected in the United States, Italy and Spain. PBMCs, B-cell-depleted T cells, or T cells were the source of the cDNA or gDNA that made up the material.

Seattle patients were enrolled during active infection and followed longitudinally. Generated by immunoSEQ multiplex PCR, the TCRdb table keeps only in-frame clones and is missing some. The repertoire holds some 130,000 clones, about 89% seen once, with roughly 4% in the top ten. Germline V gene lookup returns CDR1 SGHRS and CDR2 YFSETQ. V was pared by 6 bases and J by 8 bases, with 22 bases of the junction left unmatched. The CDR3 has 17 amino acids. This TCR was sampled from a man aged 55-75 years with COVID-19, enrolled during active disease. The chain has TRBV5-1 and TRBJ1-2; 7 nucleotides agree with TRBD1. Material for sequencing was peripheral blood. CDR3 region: CASNPTAQLGTVSGYTF. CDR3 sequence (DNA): TGCGCCAGCAACCCGACCGCCCAACTCGGGACAGTCTCCGGCTACACCTTC.